What follows describes a single TCR beta chain. As yet, its antigen is unknown. These data originate in a study of post-analysis software for immune sequencing data. Study details: Secondary progressive, relapsing-remitting and progressive-relapsing multiple sclerosis were among the included disease courses. Study results and limitations: Controls had lower frequencies than patients of about 5 TRBV segments, which included TRBV5-6, TRBV5-1 and TRBV20-1. A significant reduction in normalized Chao1 diversity was observed in multiple sclerosis patients versus controls. Under F measure analysis, samples from one preparation batch co-clustered strongly.

Presence of unique molecular identifiers characterized the TCR beta cDNA libraries. T cells, roughly 1 to 10 million of them, yielded around 460,000 cDNA molecules. TCRdb redid the calling of the PCR reads with MiXCR, one entry per CDR3 protein. The table has roughly 650,000 distinct CDR3 sequences, 55% to 60% seen once. V lost 0 bases and J lost 4; bases outside the gene matches: 6. Germline V gene sequence: CDR1 MGHRA, CDR2 YSYEKL. The CDR3 extends over 16 amino acids. What was sequenced was blood. V and J are TRBV4-1 and TRBJ2-7; the match to TRBD2 covers 10 bases. The clonotype comes from a girl aged 2 to 10 with multiple sclerosis. In DNA, the CDR3 is TGCGCCAGCAGCCAAGATCTCACTAGCGGGGCTTACGAGCAGTACTTC. This translates into CASSQDLTSGAYEQYF.